These 11 T cell receptor beta chains originate from one sample sequenced in a study of cytomegalovirus exposure and HLA in healthy donors. PCR used 60 Vbeta primers and 13 Jbeta primers. Sequencing was performed with immunoSEQ multiplex PCR; in TCRdb, only in-frame clones are kept and a portion is missing. The repertoire table contains more than 75,000 clones. The source material was PBMCs. The receptors were gathered from a man in his fifties or sixties in good health and CMV-seropositive.

The rearrangement uses TRBV5-1 and TRBJ1-1, with a possible D match to TRBD1 (6 bases). The germline V gene has CDR1 SGHRS and CDR2 YFSETQ. There are 14 residues in the CDR3. Trimming took off 2 bases at V and 4 bases at J, with 12 bases between the two ends. CDR3 region: CASSFGGLSTEAFF. The CDR3 bases are TGCGCCAGCAGCTTTGGGGGCCTTTCCACTGAAGCTTTCTTT. The variable domain in full, with the rest retrieved from reference TRBV5-1 and TRBJ1-1, is KAGVTQTPRYLIKTRGQQVTLSCSPISGHRSVSWYQQTPGQGLQFLFEYFSETQRNKGNFPGRFSGRQFSNSRSEMNVSTLELGDSALYLCASSFGGLSTEAFFGQGTRLTVV.

The chain joins TRBV7-2 to TRBJ2-5; the match to TRBD2 covers 9 bases. In germline, CDR1 is SGHTA, CDR2 FQGNSA. The CDR3 is 15 amino acids. Losses at the gene ends were 2 bases for V and 3 bases for J; bases not matched to a gene: 4. The CDR3 bases are TGTGCCAGCAGCTTATGGACTAGCGTCAAAGAGACCCAGTACTTC. Encoded protein: CASSLWTSVKETQYF.

The V call is TRBV7-6, the J call TRBJ1-3, with D possibly matching TRBD1 (5 bases). V shed 5 bases and J shed 3 bases, with 20 bases lying between them. CDR1 and CDR2 from the germline V gene are SGHVS and FNYEAQ. This CDR3 comprises 17 residues. CDR3 protein: CASSPLQGPPFGNTIYF. CDR3 coding DNA: TGTGCCAGCAGCCCCCTTCAGGGCCCGCCTTTTGGAAACACCATATATTTT.

The CDR3 region is CASRSGTEQFF. In nucleotides, the CDR3 is TGTGCCAGCAGAAGCGGGACTGAGCAGTTCTTC. The V call is TRBV6-5, the J call TRBJ2-1; 7 bases are shared with TRBD2. The CDR3 sequence is 11 residues long. CDR1 and CDR2 from the germline V gene are MNHEY and SVGAGI. After removal of 6 bases from V and 9 bases from J, the junction contained 2 bases not matched to a gene.

V is TRBV7-2 and J is TRBJ1-1, with TRBD1 matching 8 bases. CDR3 length: 15 amino acids. Unmatched junction bases numbered 12, after V lost 5 bases and J lost 7 bases. Per the germline V gene, CDR1 is SGHTA and CDR2 is FQGNSA. In DNA form, the CDR3 reads TGTGCCAGCAGCCAAGACAGGGGAAGCCTCAATGAAGCTTTCTTT. As protein: CASSQDRGSLNEAFF.

V is TRBV4-3 and J is TRBJ2-7; 8 nucleotides line up with TRBD2. CDR1 is LGHNA, CDR2 YSLEER, per germline. The CDR3 has 14 amino acids. The junction had 5 bases not matched to a gene; V was cut back by 0 bases and J by 7 bases. The CDR3 spells CASSQEVTSAEQYF. The DNA for the CDR3 is TGCGCCAGCAGCCAAGAAGTGACTAGCGCAGAGCAGTACTTC.

This chain links TRBV7-9 with TRBJ1-3; 8 nucleotides line up with TRBD1. The length of the CDR3 is 14 residues. CDR1 and CDR2 (germline): SEHNR, FQNEAQ (reference sequence). V lost 5 bases, J lost 4 bases, and 4 bases stayed unmatched. This CDR3 is CASSPTGVGNTIYF. CDR3 bases: TGTGCCAGCAGCCCGACAGGGGTAGGAAACACCATATATTTT.

V is TRBV9 and J is TRBJ2-1; 9 bases are a match to TRBD2. V dropped 0 bases and J dropped 8; count of bases not matched to a gene: 21. Germline lookup yields CDR1 SGDLS and CDR2 YYNGEE. There are 20 residues in the CDR3. The CDR3 region is CASSVALQPLAGPRRDEQFF. CDR3 bases: TGTGCCAGCAGCGTAGCACTCCAGCCCCTAGCGGGACCTCGGAGGGATGAGCAGTTCTTC.

This chain uses TRBV5-1 with TRBJ2-1; tentatively, D is TRBD2 (7 bases). Per the germline V gene, CDR1 is SGHRS and CDR2 is YFSETQ. The CDR3 sequence is 15 residues long. V lost 2 bases to trimming and J lost 7 bases, with 16 bases between them. The CDR3 DNA reads TGCGCCAGCAGCTTTCAACCACGGGGGGCGAATGAGCAGTTCTTC. Its protein is CASSFQPRGANEQFF.

The V and J genes are TRBV10-3 and TRBJ2-2; 11 bases line up with TRBD2. The germline V gene encodes CDR1 ENHRY and CDR2 SYGVKD. The trim removed 0 bases at V and 2 bases at J, leaving 11 bases unmatched. The CDR3 is 20 residues long. CDR3 nucleotides: TGTGCCATCAGTGAGTCAGGGGTACTAGCGGGAGACCGAAACACCGGGGAGCTGTTTTTT. This gives the protein CAISESGVLAGDRNTGELFF.

The V and J genes are TRBV7-2 and TRBJ2-5; a possible D gene is TRBD1 (5 bases). This CDR3 contains 12 residues. Trimming removed 5 bases from V and 7 bases from J, with 11 bases in between. Germline V lookup: CDR1 SGHTA, CDR2 FQGNSA. Here the CDR3 reads CASSTDTGTQYF. The CDR3 region has the DNA TGTGCCAGCAGCACGGACACCGGGACCCAGTACTTC.